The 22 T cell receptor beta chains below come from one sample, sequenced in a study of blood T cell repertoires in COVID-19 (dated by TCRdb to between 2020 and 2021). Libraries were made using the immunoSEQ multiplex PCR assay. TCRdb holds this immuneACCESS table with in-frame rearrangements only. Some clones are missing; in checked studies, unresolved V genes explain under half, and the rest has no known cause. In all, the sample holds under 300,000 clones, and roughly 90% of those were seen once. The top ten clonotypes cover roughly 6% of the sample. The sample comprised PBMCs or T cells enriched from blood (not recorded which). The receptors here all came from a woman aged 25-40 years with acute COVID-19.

The chain's CDR3 is CASSVLGGGANEQFF. DNA of the CDR3: TGTGCCAGTAGTGTCTTGGGCGGGGGGGCCAATGAGCAGTTCTTC. The V and J genes are TRBV19 and TRBJ2-1; 9 nucleotides align to TRBD2. The CDR3 consists of 15 residues. V trimming: 5 bases; J trimming: 6 bases; junction bases outside the gene matches: 8. The germline V gene encodes CDR1 LNHDA and CDR2 SQIVND (reference sequence).

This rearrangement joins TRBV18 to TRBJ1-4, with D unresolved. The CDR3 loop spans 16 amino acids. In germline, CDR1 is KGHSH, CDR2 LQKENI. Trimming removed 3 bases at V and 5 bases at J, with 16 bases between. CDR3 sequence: CASSPTAGSLNEKLFF. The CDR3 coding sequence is TGTGCCAGCTCACCTACAGCAGGCAGTCTCAATGAAAAACTGTTTTTT.

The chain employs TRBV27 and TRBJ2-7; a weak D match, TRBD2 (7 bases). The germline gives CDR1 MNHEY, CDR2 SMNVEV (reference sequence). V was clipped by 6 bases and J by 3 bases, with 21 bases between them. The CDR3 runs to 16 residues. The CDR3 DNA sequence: TGTGCCAGCAGCTCAAGGGGGGGAGGGGTCTTCTACGAGCAGTACTTC. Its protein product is CASSSRGGGVFYEQYF.

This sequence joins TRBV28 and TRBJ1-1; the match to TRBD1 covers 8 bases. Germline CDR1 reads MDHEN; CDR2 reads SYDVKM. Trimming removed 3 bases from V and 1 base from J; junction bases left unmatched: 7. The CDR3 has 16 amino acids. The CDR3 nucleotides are TGTGCCAGCAGTTTGCTACAGGGGGTGGAGAACACTGAAGCTTTCTTT. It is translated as CASSLLQGVENTEAFF. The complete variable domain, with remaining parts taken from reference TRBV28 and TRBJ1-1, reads DVKVTQSSRYLVKRTGEKVFLECVQDMDHENMFWYRQDPGLGLRLIYFSYDVKMKEKGDIPEGYSVSREKKERFSLILESASTNQTSMYLCASSLLQGVENTEAFFGQGTRLTVV.

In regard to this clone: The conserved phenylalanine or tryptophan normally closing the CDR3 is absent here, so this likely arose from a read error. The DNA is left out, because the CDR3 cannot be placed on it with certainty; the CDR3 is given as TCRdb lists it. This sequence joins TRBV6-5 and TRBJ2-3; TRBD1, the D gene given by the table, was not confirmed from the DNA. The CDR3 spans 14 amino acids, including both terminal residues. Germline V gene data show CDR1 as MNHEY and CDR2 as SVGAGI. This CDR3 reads CASSHTPGQGGPEI.

CDR3 sequence (DNA): TGTGCCAGCAGAGGGACAGGGGACTATGGCTACACCTTC. Protein sequence: CASRGTGDYGYTF. The chain joins TRBV6-5 to TRBJ1-2, with 10 bases aligning to TRBD1. Germline V gene data show CDR1 as MNHEY and CDR2 as SVGAGI. Trimming at V came to 6 bases and at J to 3 bases, leaving 1 base not matched to a gene. CDR3 size: 13 residues.

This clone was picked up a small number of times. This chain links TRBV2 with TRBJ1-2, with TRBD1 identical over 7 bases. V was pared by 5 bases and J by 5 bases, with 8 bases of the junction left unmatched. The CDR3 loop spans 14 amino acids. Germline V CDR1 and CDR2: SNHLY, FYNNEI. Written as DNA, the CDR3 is TGTGCCAGCAGTCCCCGGGACAGACTTTATGGCTACACCTTC. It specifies CASSPRDRLYGYTF.

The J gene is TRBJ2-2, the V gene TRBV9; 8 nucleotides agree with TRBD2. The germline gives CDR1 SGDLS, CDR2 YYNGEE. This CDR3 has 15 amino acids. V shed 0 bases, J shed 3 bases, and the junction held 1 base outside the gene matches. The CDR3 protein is CASSVGRGDTGELFF. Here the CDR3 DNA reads TGTGCCAGCAGCGTAGGGCGGGGGGACACCGGGGAGCTGTTTTTT.

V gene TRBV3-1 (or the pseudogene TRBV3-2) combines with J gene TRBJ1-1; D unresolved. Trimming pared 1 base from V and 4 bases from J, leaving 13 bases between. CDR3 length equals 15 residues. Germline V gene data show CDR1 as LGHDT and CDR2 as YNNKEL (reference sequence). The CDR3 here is CASSQGVRAPTEAFF. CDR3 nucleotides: TGTGCCAGCAGCCAAGGGGTGCGGGCGCCCACTGAAGCTTTCTTT.

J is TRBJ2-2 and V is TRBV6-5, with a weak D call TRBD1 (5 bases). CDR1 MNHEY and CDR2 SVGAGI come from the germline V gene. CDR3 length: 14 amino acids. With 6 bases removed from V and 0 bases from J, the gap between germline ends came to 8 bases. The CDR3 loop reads CASRQGTNTGELFF. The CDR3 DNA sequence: TGTGCCAGCAGGCAGGGCACGAACACCGGGGAGCTGTTTTTT.

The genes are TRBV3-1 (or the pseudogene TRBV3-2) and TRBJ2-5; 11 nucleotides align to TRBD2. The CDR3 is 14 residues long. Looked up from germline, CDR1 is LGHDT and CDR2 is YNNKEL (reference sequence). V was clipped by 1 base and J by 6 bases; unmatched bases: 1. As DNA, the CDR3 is TGTGCCAGCAGCCAAGGACTAGCGGGGAAGACCCAGTACTTC. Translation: CASSQGLAGKTQYF.

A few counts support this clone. In DNA form, the CDR3 reads TGTGCCAGCAGGTGGTCTAGCGGTGAGAGCACAGATACGCAGTATTTT. As protein: CASRWSSGESTDTQYF. The V call is TRBV27, the J call TRBJ2-3; TRBD2 aligns across 7 bases. V lost 6 bases and J lost 0; bases outside the gene matches: 9. Germline lookup yields CDR1 MNHEY and CDR2 SMNVEV (reference sequence). CDR3 length equals 16 residues.

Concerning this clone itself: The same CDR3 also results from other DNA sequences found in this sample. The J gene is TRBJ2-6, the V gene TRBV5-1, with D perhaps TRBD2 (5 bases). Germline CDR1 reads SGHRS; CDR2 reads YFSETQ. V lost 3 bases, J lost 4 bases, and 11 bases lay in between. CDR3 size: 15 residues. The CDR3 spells CASSSRGSGANVLTF. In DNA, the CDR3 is TGCGCCAGCAGCTCACGGGGTTCCGGGGCCAACGTCCTGACTTTC. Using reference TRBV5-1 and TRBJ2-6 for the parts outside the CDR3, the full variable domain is KAGVTQTPRYLIKTRGQQVTLSCSPISGHRSVSWYQQTPGQGLQFLFEYFSETQRNKGNFPGRFSGRQFSNSRSEMNVSTLELGDSALYLCASSSRGSGANVLTFGAGSRLTVL.

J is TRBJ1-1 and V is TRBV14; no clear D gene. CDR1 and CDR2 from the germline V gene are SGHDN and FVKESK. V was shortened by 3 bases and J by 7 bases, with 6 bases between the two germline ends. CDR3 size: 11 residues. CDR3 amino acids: CASSQRDEAFF. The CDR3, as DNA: TGTGCCAGCAGCCAGAGGGATGAAGCTTTCTTT.

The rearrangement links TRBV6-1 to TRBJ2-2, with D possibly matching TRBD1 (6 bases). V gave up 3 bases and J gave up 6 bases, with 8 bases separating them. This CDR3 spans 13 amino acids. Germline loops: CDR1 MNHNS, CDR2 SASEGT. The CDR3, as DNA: TGTGCCAGCAGTGAGACAGGACCCGGGGAGCTGTTTTTT. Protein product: CASSETGPGELFF.

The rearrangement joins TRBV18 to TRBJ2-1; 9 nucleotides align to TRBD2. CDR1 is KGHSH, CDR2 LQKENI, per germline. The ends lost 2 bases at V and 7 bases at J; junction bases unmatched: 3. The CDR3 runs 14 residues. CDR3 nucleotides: TGTGCCAGCTCACCAACCAGCGGGAGGAATGAGCAGTTCTTC. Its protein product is CASSPTSGRNEQFF.

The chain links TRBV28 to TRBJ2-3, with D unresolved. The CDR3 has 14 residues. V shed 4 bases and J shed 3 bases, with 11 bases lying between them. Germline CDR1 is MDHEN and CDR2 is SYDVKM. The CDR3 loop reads CASSSWRSTDTQYF. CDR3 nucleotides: TGTGCCAGCAGTTCATGGCGGTCGACAGATACGCAGTATTTT. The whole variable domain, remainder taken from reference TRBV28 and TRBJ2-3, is DVKVTQSSRYLVKRTGEKVFLECVQDMDHENMFWYRQDPGLGLRLIYFSYDVKMKEKGDIPEGYSVSREKKERFSLILESASTNQTSMYLCASSSWRSTDTQYFGPGTRLTVL.

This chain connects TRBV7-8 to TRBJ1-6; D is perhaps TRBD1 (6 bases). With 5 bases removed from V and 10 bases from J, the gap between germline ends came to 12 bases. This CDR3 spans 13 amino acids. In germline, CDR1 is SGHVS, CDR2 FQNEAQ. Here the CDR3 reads CASSMTGGSPLHF. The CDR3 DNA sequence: TGTGCCAGCAGCATGACAGGTGGATCACCCCTCCACTTT.

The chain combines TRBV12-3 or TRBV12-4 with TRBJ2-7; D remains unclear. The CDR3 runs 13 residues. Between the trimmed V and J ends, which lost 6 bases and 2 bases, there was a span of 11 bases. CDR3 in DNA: TGTGCCAGCAGCTTCGGGTCCCCCTACGAGCAGTACTTC. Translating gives CASSFGSPYEQYF.

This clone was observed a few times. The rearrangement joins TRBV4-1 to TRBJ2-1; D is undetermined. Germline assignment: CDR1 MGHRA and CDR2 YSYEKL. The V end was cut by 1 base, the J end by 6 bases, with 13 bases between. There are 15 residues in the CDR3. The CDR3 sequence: CASSQGASSANEQFF. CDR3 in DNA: TGCGCCAGCAGCCAAGGGGCATCATCCGCCAATGAGCAGTTCTTC.

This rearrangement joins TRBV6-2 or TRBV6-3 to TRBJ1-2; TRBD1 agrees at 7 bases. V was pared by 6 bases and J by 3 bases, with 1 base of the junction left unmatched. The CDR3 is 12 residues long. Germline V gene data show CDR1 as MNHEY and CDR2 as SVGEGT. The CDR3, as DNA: TGTGCCAGCAGCGACAGGGACTATGGCTACACCTTC. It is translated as CASSDRDYGYTF.

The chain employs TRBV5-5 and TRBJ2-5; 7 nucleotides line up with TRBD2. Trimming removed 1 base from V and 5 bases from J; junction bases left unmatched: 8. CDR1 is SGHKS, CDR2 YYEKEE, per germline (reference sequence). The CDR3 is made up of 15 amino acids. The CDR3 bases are TGTGCCAGCAGCTTGTGGGGGGGAGCTAGGGAGACCCAGTACTTC. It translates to CASSLWGGARETQYF.